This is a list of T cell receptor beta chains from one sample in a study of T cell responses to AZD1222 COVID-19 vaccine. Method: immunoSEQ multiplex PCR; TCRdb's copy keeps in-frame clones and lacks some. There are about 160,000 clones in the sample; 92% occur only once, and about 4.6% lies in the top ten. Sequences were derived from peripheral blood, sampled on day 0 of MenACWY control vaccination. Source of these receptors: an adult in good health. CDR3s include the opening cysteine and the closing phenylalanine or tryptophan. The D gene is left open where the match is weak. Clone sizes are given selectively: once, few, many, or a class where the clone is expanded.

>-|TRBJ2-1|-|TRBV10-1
CASSGGASSYNEQFF
TGCGCCAGCAGCGGGGGCGCGAGCTCCTACAATGAGCAGTTCTTC
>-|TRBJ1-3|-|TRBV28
CASSLTQGLYSGNTIYF
TGTGCCAGCAGTCTGACACAGGGACTGTACTCTGGAAACACCATATATTTT
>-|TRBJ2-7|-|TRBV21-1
CASTWTSRFYEQYF
TGTGCCAGCACCTGGACTAGCAGATTCTACGAGCAGTACTTC
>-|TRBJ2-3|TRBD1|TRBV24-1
CATSDRSGTGEDTQYF
TGTGCCACCAGTGATCGATCCGGGACAGGAGAAGATACGCAGTATTTT
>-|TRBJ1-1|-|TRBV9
CASSFPGSGEAFF
TGTGCCAGCAGCTTCCCCGGGAGCGGGGAAGCTTTCTTT
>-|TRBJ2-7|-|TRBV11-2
CASSSQSSSYEQYF
TGTGCCAGCAGCTCCCAGAGTTCTTCCTACGAGCAGTACTTC
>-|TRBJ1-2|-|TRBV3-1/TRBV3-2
CASSSRTVHGYTF
TGTGCCAGCAGCTCTCGAACGGTCCATGGCTACACCTTC
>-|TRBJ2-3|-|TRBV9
CASSIGGGRNTDTQYF
TGTGCCAGCAGCATAGGAGGCGGGCGGAACACAGATACGCAGTATTTT
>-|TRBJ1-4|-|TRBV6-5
CATKNLGTGNEKLFF
TGTGCCACCAAAAACCTCGGGACGGGAAATGAAAAACTGTTTTTT
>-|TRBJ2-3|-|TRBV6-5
CATTRDTDTQYF
TGTGCCACCACTAGGGACACAGATACGCAGTATTTT
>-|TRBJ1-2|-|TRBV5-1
CASSPQAYGYTF
TGCGCCAGCAGCCCCCAGGCCTATGGCTACACCTTC
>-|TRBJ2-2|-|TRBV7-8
CASSLVGNTGELFF
TGTGCCAGCAGCTTAGTCGGGAACACCGGGGAGCTGTTTTTT
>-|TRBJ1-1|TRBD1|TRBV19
CASSHRGSGEAEAFF
TGTGCCAGTAGCCACAGGGGGAGTGGAGAGGCTGAAGCTTTCTTT
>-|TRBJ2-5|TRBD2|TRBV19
CASSWGLAGEETQYF
TGTGCCAGTAGTTGGGGACTAGCGGGGGAAGAGACCCAGTACTTC
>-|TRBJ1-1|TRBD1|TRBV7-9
CASSHLRDSQAFF
TGTGCCAGCAGCCACCTTAGGGACAGTCAAGCTTTCTTT
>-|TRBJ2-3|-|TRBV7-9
CASSQSTGPDTQYF
TGTGCCAGCAGCCAGTCAACCGGCCCAGATACGCAGTATTTT
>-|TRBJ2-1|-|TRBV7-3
CASRPWSTGNYNEQFF
TGTGCCAGCAGGCCCTGGTCGACGGGGAACTACAATGAGCAGTTCTTC
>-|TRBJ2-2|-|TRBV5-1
CASSLEAGELFF
TGCGCCAGCAGCTTGGAGGCCGGGGAGCTGTTTTTT
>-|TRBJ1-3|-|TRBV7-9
CASSKFSSGNTIYF
TGTGCCAGCAGCAAGTTCAGCTCTGGAAACACCATATATTTT
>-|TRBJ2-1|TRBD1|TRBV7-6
CASSLAPQGSYNEQFF
TGTGCCAGCAGCTTAGCCCCACAGGGGTCCTACAATGAGCAGTTCTTC
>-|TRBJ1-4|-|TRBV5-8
CASSLRRTSEKLFF
TGTGCCAGCAGCTTGAGACGAACCAGTGAAAAACTGTTTTTT
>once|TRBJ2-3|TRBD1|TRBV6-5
CASRDRSTDTQYF
TGTGCCAGCAGGGACAGGAGCACAGATACGCAGTATTTT
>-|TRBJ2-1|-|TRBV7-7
CASSSDGGEQFF
TGTGCTAGCAGCTCCGATGGTGGGGAGCAGTTCTTC
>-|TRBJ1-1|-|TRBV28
CAVQRGTEAFF
TGTGCCGTTCAGAGGGGGACTGAAGCTTTCTTT
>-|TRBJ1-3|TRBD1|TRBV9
CASNAGGANTIYF
TGTGCCAGCAACGCAGGGGGCGCGAACACCATATATTTT
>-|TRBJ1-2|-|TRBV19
CASSIGGQLASGYTF
TGTGCCAGTAGTATTGGAGGACAGTTAGCTTCGGGCTACACCTTC
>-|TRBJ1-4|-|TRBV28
CASSLRFATNEKLFF
TGTGCCAGCAGTCTTAGGTTTGCAACTAATGAAAAACTGTTTTTT
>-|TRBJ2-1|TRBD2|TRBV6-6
CASSYQLAGGLNEQFF
TGTGCCAGCAGTTACCAACTAGCGGGAGGGCTCAATGAGCAGTTCTTC
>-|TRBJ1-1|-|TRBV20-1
CSASIGQFEAFF
TGCAGTGCTAGTATCGGACAGTTTGAAGCTTTCTTT
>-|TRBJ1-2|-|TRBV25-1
CASSESGSYGYTF
TGTGCCAGCAGTGAATCTGGGTCCTATGGCTACACCTTC
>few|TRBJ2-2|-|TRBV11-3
CASSTGLHTGELFF
TGTGCCAGCAGCACGGGACTTCACACCGGGGAGCTGTTTTTT
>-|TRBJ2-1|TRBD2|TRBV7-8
CASSLGTSGRNEQFF
TGTGCCAGCAGCCTAGGGACTAGCGGGAGGAATGAGCAGTTCTTC
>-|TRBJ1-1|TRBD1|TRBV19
CASRSQPGQGPYTEAFF
TGTGCCAGTCGCAGCCAACCGGGACAGGGTCCTTACACTGAAGCTTTCTTT
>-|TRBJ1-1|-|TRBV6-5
CASSYWGEAEAFF
TGTGCCAGCAGTTACTGGGGAGAGGCTGAAGCTTTCTTT
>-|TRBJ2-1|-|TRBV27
CASSLFFASSYNEQFF
TGTGCCAGCAGTTTATTTTTCGCGAGCTCCTACAATGAGCAGTTCTTC
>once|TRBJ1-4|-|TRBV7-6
CASSSGRGSRREKLFF
TGTGCCAGCAGCTCGGGTCGGGGCTCCCGGAGGGAAAAACTGTTTTTT
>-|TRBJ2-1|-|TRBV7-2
CASSLGSETYNEQFF
TGTGCCAGCAGCCTGGGTTCCGAAACCTACAATGAGCAGTTCTTC
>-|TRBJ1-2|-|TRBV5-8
CASSLARSYGYTF
TGTGCCAGCAGCTTGGCTAGGAGTTATGGCTACACCTTC